Sequencing of this T cell receptor (beta chain) was carried out in a study of brain metastases from non-small cell lung cancer. Measured with immunoSEQ multiplex PCR; TCRdb has only the in-frame clones, and not every one. The data hold almost 4,500 clones, with roughly 80% observed a single time. This CDR3 spans 16 amino acids. Per the germline V gene, CDR1 is SGHNT and CDR2 is YYREEE (reference sequence). The V and J ends lost 3 bases and 2 bases, in that order; junction bases with no gene match: 10. This TCR was sampled from a donor at least 40 years old with non-small cell lung cancer. Sample: tumor-adjacent normal tissue. The rearrangement links TRBV5-4 to TRBJ2-7, with 8 positions matching TRBD1. The CDR3 is CASSSLQDRAAYEQYF. The DNA of the CDR3 is TGTGCCAGCAGCTCCCTCCAGGACAGGGCCGCCTACGAGCAGTACTTC.